The text below deals with one T cell receptor beta chain. Its antigen is currently unknown. This sample was included in a study of identifying expanded T cells in peripheral blood. Study-level findings and limits: Over around two and four weeks, about 17 and 20 clones changed, versus 1.2 between replicates. Clone count variance between roughly 2-week samples rose with total template count.

TCRdb's table, derived via immunoSEQ multiplex PCR, lists solely in-frame clones and lacks some. The top ten hold 5.5% to 7% of the sample, which has 90,000 to 95,000 clones, roughly 90% seen once. Healthy donors had no documented immune events, such as infections, while sampled. The CDR3 has 13 amino acids. The germline V gene has CDR1 SSHAT and CDR2 FNYEAQ (reference sequence). V was shortened by 8 bases and J by 2 bases, with 9 bases between the two germline ends. The V gene is TRBV7-7, the J gene TRBJ1-4; D call uncertain. The sequence was collected from a person aged 18 to 75 in good health. The source material was blood. CDR3: CASGEVTNEKLFF. The CDR3 DNA sequence: TGTGCCAGCGGAGAGGTTACTAATGAAAAACTGTTTTTT.